Shown below are 17 T cell receptor beta chains from a single sample sequenced in a study of blood T cell repertoires in COVID-19. Clones were read by immunoSEQ multiplex PCR, and TCRdb kept only the in-frame ones, dropping some. The sample lists tens of thousands of clones, about four fifths occurring once. Material: peripheral blood. The receptors come from a man between 50 and 59 years old with active COVID-19.

Comment on this clone: The junction differs from germline at one of its ends, possibly a read error. The chain carries TRBV2 and TRBJ1-2; D not certain. CDR3 size: 15 residues. In germline, CDR1 is SNHLY, CDR2 FYNNEI. As DNA, the CDR3 is TGTGCCAGCAATGAAGCGCTCATTATAGCGGGTGGCTACACCTTC. Amino acids: CASNEALIIAGGYTF. Full variable domain (rest looked up from reference TRBV2 and TRBJ1-2): EPEVTQTPSHQVTQMGQEVILRCVPISNHLYFYWYRQILGQKVEFLVSFYNNEISEKSEIFDDQFSVERPDGSNFTLKIRSTKLEDSAMYFCASNEALIIAGGYTFGSGTRLTVV.

V usage is TRBV19 and J usage is TRBJ2-5, with D perhaps matching TRBD1 (6 bases). V was cut by 1 base and J by 2 bases, with 14 bases left in between. The CDR3 sequence is 16 residues long. The germline gives CDR1 LNHDA, CDR2 SQIVND (reference sequence). The DNA of the CDR3 is TGTGCCAGTAGTATAGGGTATGACAGGTTGCAAGAGACCCAGTACTTC. Its protein is CASSIGYDRLQETQYF.

The CDR3 here is CASRGTGSNYGYTF. In DNA, the CDR3 is TGTGCCAGTAGGGGGACAGGGTCTAACTATGGCTACACCTTC. The chain uses TRBV19 and TRBJ1-2; 9 bases agree with TRBD1. The junction had 2 bases not matched to a gene; V was cut back by 6 bases and J by 0 bases. Germline loops: CDR1 LNHDA, CDR2 SQIVND (reference sequence). This CDR3 contains 14 residues.

The rearrangement joins TRBV24-1 to TRBJ2-1, with a possible D match to TRBD1 (5 bases). CDR3 length: 16 amino acids. V lost 4 bases, J lost 4 bases, and 16 bases lay in between. Germline-derived CDR1 and CDR2 are KGHDR and SFDVKD. The CDR3 loop is CATSESKGIPYNEQFF. The CDR3, as DNA: TGTGCCACCAGTGAATCTAAGGGGATACCTTACAATGAGCAGTTCTTC.

This clone is a singleton in its sample. The rearrangement joins TRBV24-1 to TRBJ2-1, with D perhaps TRBD2 (5 bases). The germline V gene encodes CDR1 KGHDR and CDR2 SFDVKD. The CDR3 consists of 16 residues. V dropped 0 bases and J dropped 2 bases, with 10 bases sitting between them. CDR3 sequence (DNA): TGTGCCACCAGTGATTTGGAGGGCTCCGCCTACAATGAGCAGTTCTTC. Protein sequence: CATSDLEGSAYNEQFF.

The chain links TRBV6-5 to TRBJ2-7, with no clear D. The CDR3 runs to 15 residues. V was clipped by 5 bases and J by 1 base, with 15 bases between them. The V gene's germline CDR1 is MNHEY and CDR2 SVGAGI. The CDR3 coding sequence is TGTGCCAGCAGTCGAGGAAAAGGCTTTTCCTACGAGCAGTACTTC. The encoded protein is CASSRGKGFSYEQYF.

The chain uses TRBV29-1 and TRBJ1-2; no clear D gene. CDR3 size: 12 residues. Germline V gene data show CDR1 as SQVTM and CDR2 as ANQGSEA. Trimming cost V 7 bases and J 6 bases, with 15 bases left between them. The CDR3 nucleotides are TGCAGCGAGAGAACACGCGGCGATGGCTACACCTTC. It specifies CSERTRGDGYTF. The full variable domain, in which reference TRBV29-1 and TRBJ1-2 provide the parts outside the CDR3, is SAVISQKPSRDICQRGTSLTIQCQVDSQVTMMFWYRQQPGQSLTLIATANQGSEATYESGFVIDKFPISRPNLTFSTLTVSNMSPEDSSIYLCSERTRGDGYTFGSGTRLTVV.

The rearrangement uses TRBV5-1 and TRBJ1-1, with D maybe TRBD1 (5 bases). The CDR3 is 15 residues long. The V gene's germline CDR1 is SGHRS and CDR2 YFSETQ. The germline V and J ends were trimmed by 0 bases and 7 bases, with 16 bases remaining between them. CDR3 sequence reads: CASSLAGGLPNEAFF. The CDR3 DNA reads as TGCGCCAGCAGCTTGGCCGGGGGATTGCCGAATGAAGCTTTCTTT.

Only one count was recorded for this clone. This chain links TRBV5-1 with TRBJ1-4; D is possibly TRBD1 (6 bases). The V and J ends lost 4 bases and 8 bases respectively, with 15 bases between them. The CDR3 runs to 14 residues. Germline lookup yields CDR1 SGHRS and CDR2 YFSETQ. CDR3 in DNA: TGCGCCAGCAGCCGTGAAGGGGGAACGGAAAAACTGTTTTTT. Its protein product is CASSREGGTEKLFF.

This chain connects TRBV4-2 to TRBJ2-3; D unresolved. This CDR3 comprises 14 residues. The V end was cut by 0 bases, the J end by 1 base, with 5 bases between. CDR1 is LGHNA, CDR2 YNFKEQ, per germline. DNA of the CDR3: TGTGCCAGCAGCCAAGAGGCCCGCACAGATACGCAGTATTTT. This encodes CASSQEARTDTQYF.

This clone was seen only once. The genes are TRBV19 and TRBJ2-1; D may be TRBD2 (6 bases). Germline V gene sequence: CDR1 LNHDA, CDR2 SQIVND (reference sequence). The CDR3 runs to 14 residues. The V gene lost 6 bases and the J gene lost 4 bases, with 13 bases spanning the gap. The CDR3 DNA reads TGTGCCAGTAGAACTAGCCCAGTGTACAATGAGCAGTTCTTC. Translating it yields CASRTSPVYNEQFF.

The V gene is TRBV2, the J gene TRBJ2-2; D might be TRBD2 (6 bases). This CDR3 spans 18 amino acids. Germline V gene lookup returns CDR1 SNHLY and CDR2 FYNNEI. Between the trimmed V and J ends, which lost 3 bases and 1 base, there was a span of 18 bases. The CDR3 region is CASSDVSGDSKNTGELFF. Written as DNA, the CDR3 is TGTGCCAGCAGTGACGTCTCGGGGGACTCAAAGAACACCGGGGAGCTGTTTTTT.

The chain employs TRBV7-2 and TRBJ2-2, with a weak D call TRBD2 (6 bases). Germline V gene sequence: CDR1 SGHTA, CDR2 FQGNSA. CDR3 length equals 15 residues. Trimming took 5 bases from V and 4 from J, leaving 14 bases between them. Here the CDR3 reads CASSPGVFGTGELFF. The CDR3, as DNA: TGTGCCAGCAGCCCGGGGGTGTTTGGCACCGGGGAGCTGTTTTTT.

This clone was detected only a few times. This chain connects TRBV5-1 to TRBJ2-1; D might be TRBD1 (7 bases). CDR3 length equals 16 residues. In germline, CDR1 is SGHRS, CDR2 YFSETQ. The V end lost 4 bases, the J end lost 8 bases, and 22 bases lay between the germline ends. In nucleotides, the CDR3 is TGCGCCAGCAGCCAGGGGGGTGGTGTTTCCTCGGATGAGCAGTTCTTC. Its translation is CASSQGGGVSSDEQFF.

V and J are TRBV10-3 and TRBJ1-6; possible D gene TRBD1, 6 bases. Germline V gives CDR1 ENHRY, CDR2 SYGVKD. CDR3 length: 14 residues. Trimming cost V 0 bases and J 7 bases, with 7 bases left between them. The CDR3 region has the DNA TGTGCCATCAGTGAGTCGCAGGGGAATTCACCCCTCCACTTT. It specifies CAISESQGNSPLHF.

This chain uses TRBV10-3 with TRBJ1-2; D may be TRBD1 (6 bases). In germline, CDR1 is ENHRY, CDR2 SYGVKD. V lost 10 bases and J 2 bases, leaving 14 bases between the germline ends. The CDR3 sequence is 13 residues long. The CDR3 here is CATGGAQNYGYTF. The CDR3 DNA is TGTGCCACTGGGGGGGCCCAGAACTATGGCTACACCTTC.

The rearrangement uses TRBV4-2 and TRBJ2-1; 8 bases map to TRBD1. CDR3 length: 16 residues. The junction had 13 bases not matched to a gene; V was cut back by 4 bases and J by 8 bases. Germline lookup yields CDR1 LGHNA and CDR2 YNFKEQ. The chain's CDR3 is CASSPLGQGDSHEQFF. In nucleotides, the CDR3 is TGTGCCAGCAGCCCTCTCGGACAGGGAGATTCCCATGAGCAGTTCTTC.